This T cell receptor (beta chain) appears in the sequencing data of a study of OX40 agonist ivuxolimab in advanced cancers. Background for the entire study: Ivuxolimab, which targeted the costimulatory receptor OX40 (CD134), was an agonistic, fully human IgG2 monoclonal antibody. The point of sequencing TCRbeta in the periphery was to test whether ivuxolimab changed TCR sequence diversity and drove clonal T-cell expansion. Patients were allowed to have had prior anti-PD-1, anti-PD-L1 or anti-CTLA-4 therapy, and approximately 37% of the dose-escalation patients had been treated with checkpoint inhibitors. Of the roughly 52 patients in dose escalation, about 20 had hepatocellular carcinoma, some 15 had melanoma, 9 had renal cell carcinoma and 9 had head and neck cancer. Three dose-escalation patients achieved partial responses, one with hepatocellular carcinoma and two with cutaneous melanoma. The monotherapy dose-escalation portion (N = 52 patients) of the phase I ivuxolimab trial is reported in the paper. Intravenous ivuxolimab was administered to patients every 2 weeks at six dose levels: 0.01, 0.1, 0.3, 1.5, 3 and 10 mg/kg. A male proportion of nearly 85% and a mean age of 60 years, ranging from roughly 23 to 80, were recorded for the dose-escalation cohort.

In regard to this clone: Its antigen is currently not known. No much larger clonotype is one base removed from it; base qualities were not supplied.

The junction carries 12 bases between V and J, which are trimmed by 3 bases and 4 bases respectively. The germline V gene encodes CDR1 SGHTA and CDR2 FQGNSA. Including cysteine and phenylalanine, the CDR3 has 15 amino acids. Of all the DNA, just the CDR3 is kept, 45 bases in frame from base 1. The trial excluded patients who had a history of autoimmune disease or were on systemic immunosuppression. Peripheral blood for TCR sequencing was collected from all dose cohorts at baseline, on cycle 4 day 1, and on cycle 7 day 1. The samples were drawn from a first-in-human, open-label, multicenter phase I dose-escalation trial of ivuxolimab. Adults with locally advanced or metastatic head and neck squamous cell, hepatocellular, melanoma or renal cell carcinoma were enrolled in the trial. Before TCR sequencing, CD4+ T cells and CD8+ T cells were sorted from peripheral blood as separate populations. Genomic DNA was isolated from the sorted cells so that the TCRbeta CDR3 region could be sequenced. TCRbeta CDR3 regions were sequenced using the immunoSEQ Assay. TCRdb re-hosts the immuneACCESS table, in-frame sequences only. Its copies lack some clones; in the studies checked, an unresolved V gene accounts for under half of them, and the cause for the rest is not known. Counted in this sample were about 94,000 clones; roughly 87% of them appeared once. Clones ranked in the top ten supply more than 0.25% of the sample.

What the research found in general, with its limitations: In partial responders in the 0.1-3.0 mg/kg groups, normalized peripheral clonal expansion was found to be among the lowest, especially among CD8+ T cells. Low levels of normalized T-cell clonal expansion were also seen in some patients who did not respond. At doses of 0.1 to 3.0 mg/kg, clonal expansion of both CD4+ and CD8+ blood T cells was observed from baseline to week 6. After ivuxolimab, more expanded clones were found on average in CD8+ T cells than in CD4+ T cells. The antigen specificity of the clonally expanded peripheral T cells was not determined.

This sequence was found in an adult with an advanced solid tumor such as melanoma, head and neck, liver or kidney cancer. This sample comprised CD4+ or CD8+ T cells sorted from blood, obtained in a trial of the OX40 agonist ivuxolimab. The chain couples TRBV7-2 to TRBJ2-2; tentative D gene TRBD2, with 6 bases matching. The DNA reads TGTGCCAGCAGCTTGTGGCAGGGAGGCACCGGGGAGCTGTTTTTT. It translates as CASSLWQGGTGELFF. With the portions outside the CDR3 filled from the reference TRBV7-2 and TRBJ2-2 genes, the complete variable region becomes GAGVSQSPSNKVTEKGKDVELRCDPISGHTALYWYRQSLGQGLEFLIYFQGNSAPDKSGLPSDRFSAERTGGSVSTLTIQRTQQEDSAVYLCASSLWQGGTGELFFGEGSRLTVL.